The entry that follows covers one T cell receptor (beta chain) sequence. Sequencing was performed with immunoSEQ multiplex PCR; in TCRdb, only in-frame clones are kept and a portion is missing. The sample includes 15,000 or so clones, roughly 87% of them seen just once. This sample was included in a study of T cells in tumors after PD-1 blockade. Study overall: Treatment was either pembrolizumab 200 mg every 3 weeks or cemiplimab 350 mg every 2 weeks.

This CDR3 has 16 residues. The trim removed 5 bases at V and 8 bases at J, leaving 15 bases unmatched. CDR1 is KGHSH, CDR2 LQKENI, per germline. V is TRBV18 and J is TRBJ2-1; TRBD1 aligns across 7 bases. This sequence originates from a human donor with basal cell carcinoma. The starting material was PBMCs, obtained after anti-PD-1 treatment. DNA for the CDR3: TGTGCCAGCTCATCCAGGGTGGGTCAGGGGGTCGATGAGCAGTTCTTC. Translation gives CASSSRVGQGVDEQFF.